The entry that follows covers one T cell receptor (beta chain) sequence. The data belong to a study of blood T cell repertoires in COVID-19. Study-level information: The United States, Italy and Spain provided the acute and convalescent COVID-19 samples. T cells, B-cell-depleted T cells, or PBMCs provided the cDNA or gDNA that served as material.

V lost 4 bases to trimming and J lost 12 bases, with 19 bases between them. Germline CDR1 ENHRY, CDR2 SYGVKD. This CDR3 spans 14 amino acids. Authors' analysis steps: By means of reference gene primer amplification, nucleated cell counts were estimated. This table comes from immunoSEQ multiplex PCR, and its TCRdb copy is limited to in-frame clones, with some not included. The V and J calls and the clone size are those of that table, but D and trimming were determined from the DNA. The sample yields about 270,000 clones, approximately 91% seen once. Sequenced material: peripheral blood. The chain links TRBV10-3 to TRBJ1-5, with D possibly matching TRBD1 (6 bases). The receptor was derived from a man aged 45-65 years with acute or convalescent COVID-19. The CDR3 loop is CAISGEQGLEYQHF. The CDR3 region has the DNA TGTGCCATCAGTGGGGAACAGGGTCTCGAGTACCAGCATTTT.